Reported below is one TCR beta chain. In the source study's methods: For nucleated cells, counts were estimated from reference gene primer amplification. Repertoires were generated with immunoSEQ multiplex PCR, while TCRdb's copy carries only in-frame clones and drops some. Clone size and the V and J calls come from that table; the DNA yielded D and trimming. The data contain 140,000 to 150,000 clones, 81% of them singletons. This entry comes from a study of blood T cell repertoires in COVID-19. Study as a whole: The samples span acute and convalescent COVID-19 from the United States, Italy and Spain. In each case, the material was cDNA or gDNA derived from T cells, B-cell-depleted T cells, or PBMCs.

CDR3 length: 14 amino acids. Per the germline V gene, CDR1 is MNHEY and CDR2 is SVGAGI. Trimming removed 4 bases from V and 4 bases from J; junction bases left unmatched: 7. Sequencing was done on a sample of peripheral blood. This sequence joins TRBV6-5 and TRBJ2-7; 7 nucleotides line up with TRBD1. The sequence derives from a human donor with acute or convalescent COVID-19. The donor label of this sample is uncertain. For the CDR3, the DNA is TGTGCCAGCAGTTCCCGGGACAGTGGATACGAGCAGTACGTC. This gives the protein CASSSRDSGYEQYV.